The clone carrying this TCR beta chain was observed a handful of times. Its antigen remains unknown. This record comes from a study of T-cell reconstitution after alpha-beta-depleted transplantation in children. Study outcomes and limitations: About two months after transplant, alpha-beta T cells reportedly came from several hundred expanded graft clones. From newly produced T cells came most of the T-cell counts and diversity one year after transplant.

The CDR3 totals 15 residues. J was trimmed by 8 bases and V by 6 bases; bases with no gene match: 8. Germline V gene sequence: CDR1 ENHRY, CDR2 SYGVKD. Researchers prepared the TCRbeta library using unique molecular identifiers, the study reports. TCRdb redid the calling of the PCR reads with MiXCR, one entry per CDR3 protein. The sample has some 130,000 distinct CDR3 sequences, 8.5% to 10% seen once; the top ten hold around 24%. The source was PBMCs, mostly from graft donor cells, collected 180 days after TCRalphabeta/CD19-depleted stem cell transplant. V is TRBV10-3 and J is TRBJ2-1; 12 nucleotides align to TRBD2. This clonotype originated in a girl under two years old who had a stem cell transplant for combined immunodeficiency, so the T cells may come from the graft donor. CDR3 sequence reads: CAIRPPSGGAHEQFF. The CDR3, as DNA: TGTGCCATCAGACCCCCTAGCGGGGGGGCACATGAGCAGTTCTTC.